A single sample is the source of the 3 T cell receptor beta chains below, sequenced in a study of T cell repertoires and Cas9 in healthy adults. This table comes from immunoSEQ multiplex PCR, and its TCRdb copy is limited to in-frame clones, with some not included. The table shows about 13,000 clones, with 85% to 90% occurring only once. The sequenced material came from Tregs (CD4+, CD25+, CD127-, CD137-, CD154-) from PBMCs; culture status not recorded. The receptors here all came from a human donor in good health.

CDR3 region: CASSVGEGVFYNEQFF. Written as DNA, the CDR3 is TGTGCCAGCAGCGTAGGAGAGGGGGTGTTCTACAATGAGCAGTTCTTC. The V and J genes are TRBV9 and TRBJ2-1; D might be TRBD1 (6 bases). The ends were cut back, 0 bases at V and 3 bases at J, with 13 bases in the middle. The V gene's germline CDR1 is SGDLS and CDR2 YYNGEE. The CDR3 loop spans 16 amino acids.

The rearrangement uses TRBV13 and TRBJ1-2; 9 bases line up with TRBD1. The CDR3 runs 15 residues. V gave up 3 bases and J gave up 8 bases; unmatched junction bases: 10. The germline V gene has CDR1 PRHDT and CDR2 FYEKMQ (reference sequence). Here the CDR3 DNA reads TGTGCCAGCAGCTTCCGAGGGACAGGGTCCTTAGGCTACACCTTC. This gives the protein CASSFRGTGSLGYTF.

The chain is built from TRBV10-1 and TRBJ1-5; D is undetermined. V was clipped by 4 bases and J by 9 bases, with 10 bases between them. Germline CDR1 reads WNHNN; CDR2 reads SYGVQD (reference sequence). The CDR3 extends over 12 amino acids. The CDR3 loop is CASSVGLRPQHF. The CDR3 DNA follows: TGCGCCAGCAGTGTTGGGCTCCGGCCCCAGCATTTT.